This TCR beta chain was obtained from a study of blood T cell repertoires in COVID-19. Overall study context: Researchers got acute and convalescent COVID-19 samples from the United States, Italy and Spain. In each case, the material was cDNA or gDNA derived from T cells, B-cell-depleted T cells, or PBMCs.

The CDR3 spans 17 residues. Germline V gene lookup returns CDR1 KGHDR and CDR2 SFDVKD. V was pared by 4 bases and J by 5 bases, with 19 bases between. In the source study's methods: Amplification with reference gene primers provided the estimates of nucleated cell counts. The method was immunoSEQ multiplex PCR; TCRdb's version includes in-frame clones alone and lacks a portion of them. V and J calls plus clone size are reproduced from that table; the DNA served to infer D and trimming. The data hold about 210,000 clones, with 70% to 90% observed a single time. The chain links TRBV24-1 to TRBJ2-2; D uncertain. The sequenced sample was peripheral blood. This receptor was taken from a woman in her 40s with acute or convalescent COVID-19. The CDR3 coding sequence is TGTGCCACCAGTGACCGAGGCCCGGGTACGAGAACCGGGGAGCTGTTTTTT. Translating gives CATSDRGPGTRTGELFF.